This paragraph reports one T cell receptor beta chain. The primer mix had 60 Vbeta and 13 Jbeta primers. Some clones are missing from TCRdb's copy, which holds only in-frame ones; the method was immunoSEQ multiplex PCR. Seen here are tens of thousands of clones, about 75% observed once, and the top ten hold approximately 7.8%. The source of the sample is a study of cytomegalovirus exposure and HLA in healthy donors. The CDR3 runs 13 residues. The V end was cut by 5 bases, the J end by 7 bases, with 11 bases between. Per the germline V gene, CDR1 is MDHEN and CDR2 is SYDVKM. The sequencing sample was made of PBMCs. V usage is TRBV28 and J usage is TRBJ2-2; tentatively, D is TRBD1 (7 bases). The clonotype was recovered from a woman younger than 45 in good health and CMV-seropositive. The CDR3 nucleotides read TGTGCCAGCAGTCGACAGGGACTCGGGGAGCTGTTTTTT. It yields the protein CASSRQGLGELFF.